The 21 T cell receptor beta chains given below trace back to one sample, sequenced in a study of T cells in Graves' hyperthyroidism and ophthalmopathy. RNA transcripts gave rise to amplified TCR beta CDR3 regions. HTBI primers were the set used in a first-round RT-PCR of the TCR CDR3. TCRdb re-called the multiplex PCR reads with MiXCR, one entry per CDR3 protein. Of around 720,000 distinct CDR3 sequences in the sample, about a third were seen once. The sample comprised blood. All receptors come from a woman aged 40 to 50 with Graves' hyperthyroidism.

The chain uses TRBV4-1 and TRBJ2-7, with D possibly matching TRBD1 (7 bases). Germline CDR1 MGHRA, CDR2 YSYEKL. Trimming left V 2 bases short and J 7 bases short, with 18 bases between. This CDR3 is built from 15 residues. Here the CDR3 DNA reads TGCGCCAGCAGCCAACCGACGACAGGGAGGTTTGAGCAGTACTTC. It yields the protein CASSQPTTGRFEQYF.

This clonotype has a count of ten or more. This chain links TRBV7-9 with TRBJ2-5; 7 nucleotides align to TRBD1. Looked up from germline, CDR1 is SEHNR and CDR2 is FQNEAQ (reference sequence). This CDR3 has 15 residues. Trimming took 1 base from V and 3 from J; bases not matched to a gene: 5. For the CDR3, the DNA is TGTGCCAGCAGCTTAGGACAGGGTCTAAAAGAGACCCAGTACTTC. It codes for CASSLGQGLKETQYF.

This clonotype came up a few times. CDR3 residues: CASNKGGYQPQHF. Here the CDR3 DNA reads TGTGCCAGCAACAAAGGGGGCTACCAGCCCCAGCATTTT. The chain links TRBV5-6 to TRBJ1-5; 7 bases map to TRBD1. The CDR3 consists of 13 residues. Germline CDR1 SGHDT, CDR2 YYEEEE. Trimming at V came to 6 bases and at J to 7 bases, leaving 7 bases not matched to a gene. Variable domain in full (rest from reference TRBV5-6 and TRBJ1-5): DAGVTQSPTHLIKTRGQQVTLRCSPKSGHDTVSWYQQALGQGPQFIFQYYEEEERQRGNFPDRFSGHQFPNYSSELNVNALLLGDSALYLCASNKGGYQPQHFGDGTRLSIL.

This clonotype was counted at least ten times. The genes are TRBV7-9 and TRBJ2-2; no firm D call. The germline CDR1 and CDR2 sequences are SEHNR and FQNEAQ (reference sequence). The V gene lost 3 bases and the J gene lost 0 bases, with 11 bases spanning the gap. This CDR3 comprises 16 residues. The CDR3 loop reads CASSLEPVPNTGELFF. The DNA for the CDR3 is TGTGCCAGCAGCTTGGAGCCGGTCCCGAACACCGGGGAGCTGTTTTTT.

V is TRBV7-3 and J is TRBJ1-1; D is unclear. The CDR3 extends over 13 amino acids. Trimming left V 8 bases short and J 1 base short, with 11 bases between. The germline V gene has CDR1 SGHTA and CDR2 FQGTGA. In nucleotides, the CDR3 is TGTGCCAGCGGGGTGCCGAAGAACACTGAAGCTTTCTTT. Translation gives CASGVPKNTEAFF.

In the case of this clonotype: It is likely a read error, because the conserved phenylalanine at the end of the CDR3 is missing. This chain uses TRBV2 with TRBJ1-2; D not resolved. The CDR3 runs to 14 residues. Germline V gene sequence: CDR1 SNHLY, CDR2 FYNNEI. The V and J ends lost 6 bases and 2 bases respectively, with 13 bases between them. The CDR3: CASRLPGWNYGYTL. The CDR3 DNA follows: TGTGCCAGCAGGCTCCCGGGATGGAACTATGGCTACACCCTC.

This clonotype was detected ten times or more. This chain joins TRBV6-5 and TRBJ1-3; D is undetermined. In germline, CDR1 is MNHEY, CDR2 SVGAGI. With 7 bases removed from V and 4 bases from J, the gap between germline ends came to 8 bases. This CDR3 is built from 12 residues. DNA of the CDR3: TGTGCCAGCAAGGCGCGAGGAAACACCATATATTTT. This codes for CASKARGNTIYF.

This clonotype has at least ten counts. This chain connects TRBV11-2 to TRBJ2-7, with TRBD2 identical over 14 bases. With V trimmed by 5 bases and J by 7 bases, 10 bases remained unmatched. CDR1 is SGHAT, CDR2 FQNNGV, per germline. The CDR3 extends over 16 amino acids. CDR3 nucleotide sequence: TGTGCCAGCAGCGATCCGACTAGCGGGAGGGTCCGTGAGCAGTACTTC. Translating it yields CASSDPTSGRVREQYF.

This clonotype is a singleton in its sample. V usage is TRBV12-3 or TRBV12-4 and J usage is TRBJ2-3; 8 nucleotides line up with TRBD1. V lost 6 bases, J lost 5 bases, and 10 bases stayed unmatched. There are 15 residues in the CDR3. For the CDR3, the DNA is TGTGCCAGCAGCCTCTCAGGGGGCCTCGTAGATACGCAGTATTTT. The encoded protein is CASSLSGGLVDTQYF.

The chain joins TRBV2 to TRBJ1-2, with 8 bases matching TRBD1. V lost 1 base, J lost 5 bases, and 6 bases stayed unmatched. The CDR3 totals 15 residues. CDR1 and CDR2 (germline): SNHLY, FYNNEI. CDR3 protein: CASSEGTGLRYGYTF. CDR3 coding DNA: TGTGCCAGCAGTGAAGGGACAGGGTTACGGTATGGCTACACCTTC.

About this clonotype itself: This may be a read error: a much more frequent sequence differs by one nucleotide. This sequence joins TRBV7-9 and TRBJ2-5; D gene unclear. This CDR3 spans 13 amino acids. In germline, CDR1 is SEHNR, CDR2 FQNEAQ (reference sequence). The CDR3 DNA is TGTGCCAGCAGCTTAGAAAGCCAAGAGGCCCAGTACTTC. Amino acid sequence: CASSLESQEAQYF.

The chain is built from TRBV20-1 and TRBJ2-7; the match to TRBD2 covers 12 bases. CDR3 length: 16 amino acids. V lost 2 bases, J lost 3 bases, and 8 bases stayed unmatched. Germline lookup yields CDR1 DFQATT and CDR2 SNEGSKA (reference sequence). This chain's CDR3 is CSARPLAGGVFYEQYF. CDR3 sequence (DNA): TGCAGTGCTAGACCACTAGCGGGGGGTGTCTTCTACGAGCAGTACTTC.

This clonotype was picked up a small number of times. CDR3 in amino acids: CASRPPATGENTGELFF. The CDR3 DNA sequence: TGTGCCAGCAGGCCCCCTGCCACAGGGGAGAACACCGGGGAGCTGTTTTTT. The V call is TRBV9, the J call TRBJ2-2; TRBD1 matches 7 bases. Trimming at V came to 5 bases and at J to 1 base, leaving 11 bases not matched to a gene. CDR1 SGDLS and CDR2 YYNGEE come from the germline V gene. The CDR3 runs 17 residues. Filled out from reference TRBV9 and TRBJ2-2, the complete variable domain reads DSGVTQTPKHLITATGQRVTLRCSPRSGDLSVYWYQQSLDQGLQFLIQYYNGEERAKGNILERFSAQQFPDLHSELNLSSLELGDSALYFCASRPPATGENTGELFFGEGSRLTVL.

V usage is TRBV29-1 and J usage is TRBJ2-5; TRBD1 agrees at 9 bases. The end of the DNA fits TRBJ2-1 better, so the J call may be wrong. The length of the CDR3 is 13 residues. Germline V lookup: CDR1 SQVTM, CDR2 ANQGSEA. CDR3 DNA sequence: TGCAGCGTAGTAGGACAGGGGCGCAATGAGCAGTTCTTC. This gives the protein CSVVGQGRNEQFF.

The V gene is TRBV6-5, the J gene TRBJ2-7; the D gene is possibly TRBD2 (5 bases). The CDR3 is made up of 14 amino acids. V lost 4 bases to trimming and J lost 6 bases, with 16 bases between them. The germline gives CDR1 MNHEY, CDR2 SVGAGI. As DNA, the CDR3 is TGTGCCAGCAGTTCTCTACCTCCCGGGGTCGAGCAGTACTTC. Protein: CASSSLPPGVEQYF.

This clonotype was seen repeatedly, ten times or more. CDR3 DNA sequence: TGTGCCACCAGCAGAGATCGATTCGGGGAGCAGTACTTC. Encoded protein: CATSRDRFGEQYF. J is TRBJ2-7 and V is TRBV15; D remains ambiguous. The CDR3 has 13 residues. The ends were cut back, 0 bases at V and 7 bases at J, with 10 bases in the middle. Germline CDR1 reads LNHNV; CDR2 reads YYDKDF (reference sequence).

This clonotype was observed a handful of times. The chain uses TRBV19 and TRBJ2-7, with D perhaps matching TRBD1 or TRBD2 (5 bases each). CDR1 LNHDA and CDR2 SQIVND come from the germline V gene (reference sequence). The CDR3 totals 14 residues. The V end was cut by 1 base, the J end by 5 bases, with 12 bases between. CDR3 DNA: TGTGCCAGTAGTATAGTGCTAGGGACCGACGAGCAGTACTTC. Translated, it gives CASSIVLGTDEQYF.

The chain carries TRBV29-1 and TRBJ2-5, with 8 nucleotides matching TRBD1. The germline V gene encodes CDR1 SQVTM and CDR2 ANQGSEA. The ends lost 6 bases at V and 3 bases at J; junction bases unmatched: 6. The CDR3 loop spans 13 amino acids. The CDR3 loop reads CSVDGTGEETQYF. CDR3 nucleotide sequence: TGCAGCGTCGATGGGACAGGAGAAGAGACCCAGTACTTC.

There are many counts of this clonotype. The chain uses TRBV7-2 and TRBJ2-7; D gene uncertain. CDR1 SGHTA and CDR2 FQGNSA come from the germline V gene. V was shortened by 1 base and J by 5 bases, with 6 bases between the two germline ends. This CDR3 is built from 12 residues. CDR3 protein: CASSLDWDEQYF. CDR3 nucleotides: TGTGCCAGCAGCTTAGATTGGGACGAGCAGTACTTC. The whole variable domain, filled in from reference TRBV7-2 and TRBJ2-7, reads GAGVSQSPSNKVTEKGKDVELRCDPISGHTALYWYRQSLGQGLEFLIYFQGNSAPDKSGLPSDRFSAERTGGSVSTLTIQRTQQEDSAVYLCASSLDWDEQYFGPGTRLTVT.

CDR3 in amino acids: CASSSYGRDNTEAFF. DNA of the CDR3: TGTGCCAGCAGTTCCTATGGCAGGGATAACACTGAAGCTTTCTTT. V usage is TRBV12-3 or TRBV12-4 and J usage is TRBJ1-1; D is possibly TRBD1 (5 bases). The CDR3 is 15 amino acids. Trimming shortened V by 4 bases and J by 2 bases, and 14 bases separated the two germline ends.

The V gene is TRBV7-9, the J gene TRBJ1-2; D ambiguous. Deletions cut 6 bases from V and 2 bases from J, with 16 bases between. The CDR3 loop spans 15 amino acids. Per the germline V gene, CDR1 is SEHNR and CDR2 is FQNEAQ (reference sequence). The CDR3 DNA is TGTGCCAGCAGTTCACCACCCGGATTCAACTATGGCTACACCTTC. As protein: CASSSPPGFNYGYTF.